The source of this TCR beta chain is a study of blood T cell repertoires in COVID-19 (dated by TCRdb to about 2020). Concerning the study at large: Samples covering the acute and convalescent phases of COVID-19 were provided by collaborators in the United States, Italy and Spain. The prospective study material was composed of cDNA or gDNA derived from T cells, B-cell-depleted T cells, or PBMCs. The dataset comprised deeply sampled blood TCRbeta repertoires from subjects exposed to, actively infected with, or recovered from COVID-19. The repertoires were made available in a free public database intended to serve as a resource for research on the immune response to SARS-CoV-2. Samples came from the ongoing ImmuneRACE study (first 160 participants) plus 1,254 subjects from 6 global collaborators. Sample metadata almost always included a de-identified subject ID, COVID-19 status, age in years and sex. HLA class I and class II types, where available, came from metadata supplied by the sample provider rather than from assay-based typing.

This clone is regarded as medium-sized (0.01 to 0.1%). Its antigen is currently not known. Base quality data are lacking; no much larger clone is found one base away. TCRbeta CDR3 regions were amplified from genomic DNA by means of the immunoSEQ Assay, a bias-controlled multiplex PCR. Regarding the original processing steps: Nucleated cell counts per sample were estimated from amplification of reference gene primers within the assay. Sequence reads were collapsed and filtered to measure the absolute abundance of every unique TCRbeta CDR3 rearrangement. Productive Simpson clonality was computed per sample as the square root of Simpson's diversity index over productive rearrangements. As stored in TCRdb, this immuneACCESS dataset retains in-frame rearrangements with V and J assigned. A fraction of the clones does not appear; measured against another copy, unresolved V genes explain less than half of the discrepancy, and the remainder lacks a known reason. V and J calls plus clone size are reproduced from that table; the DNA served to infer D and trimming. Within this sample are 150,000 to 200,000 clones, with roughly 80% of them counted one time only. The biggest ten clones account for approximately 12% of the sample.

Unmatched junction bases come to 6, with V trimmed by 4 bases and J by 3 bases. CDR1 and CDR2 are read off the germline V gene as MDHEN and SYDVKM. Including cysteine and phenylalanine, the CDR3 has 15 amino acids. Only the CDR3 region is kept as DNA, spanning 45 bases read in frame from base 1. The full study reports these points: How much clinical and demographic metadata was included differed by source and by participant, and the metadata was provided uncurated.

Another Seattle source contributed samples from volunteer blood donors who had recovered from COVID-19. Whole blood was collected in K2EDTA tubes by collaborating institutions according to the institutions' own protocols. For TCRbeta analysis, collaborators shipped samples as frozen whole blood, isolated PBMCs, or DNA extracted from either of those sample types. Sequencing input: peripheral blood. Recombination connected TRBV28 to TRBJ2-7, and TRBD1 matches 10 of the central bases. This clonotype was sampled from a man aged 50-60 years who had recovered from COVID-19. The DNA sequence is given as TGTGCCAGCAGTTCCCGGGACAGGGGTGTCTACGAGCAGTACTTC. This codes for CASSSRDRGVYEQYF.